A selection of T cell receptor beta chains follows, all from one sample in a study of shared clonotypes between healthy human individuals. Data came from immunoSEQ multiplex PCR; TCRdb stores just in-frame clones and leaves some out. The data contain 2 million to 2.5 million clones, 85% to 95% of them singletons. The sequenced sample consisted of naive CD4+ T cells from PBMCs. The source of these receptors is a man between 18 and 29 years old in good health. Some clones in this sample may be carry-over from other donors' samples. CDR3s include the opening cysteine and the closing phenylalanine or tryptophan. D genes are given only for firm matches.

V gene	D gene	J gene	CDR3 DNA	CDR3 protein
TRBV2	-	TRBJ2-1	TGTGCCAGCGGGGGGCGGGCAAAGAACAATGAGCAGTTCTTC	CASGGRAKNNEQFF
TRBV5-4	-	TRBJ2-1	TGTGCCAGCAGCTTGATTACGGGTTCCTCCTACAATGAGCAGTTCTTC	CASSLITGSSYNEQFF
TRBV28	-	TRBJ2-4	TGTGCCAGCAGAACAGGAGAGCTAGCCAAAAACATTCAGTACTTC	CASRTGELAKNIQYF
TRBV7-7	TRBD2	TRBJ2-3	TGTGCCAGCAGTCCAGGACTAGCCATCACAGATACGCAGTATTTT	CASSPGLAITDTQYF
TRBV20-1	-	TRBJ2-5	TGCAGTGCTAGGCGGAAGACCCAGTACTTC	CSARRKTQYF
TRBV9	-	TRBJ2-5	TGTGCCAGCAGCGTAGAGGAGGGACAGACCCAGTACTTC	CASSVEEGQTQYF
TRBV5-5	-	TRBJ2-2	TGTGCCAGCAGCTTAACAGGGACGAACACCGGGGAGCTGTTTTTT	CASSLTGTNTGELFF
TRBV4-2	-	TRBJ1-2	TGTGCCAGCAGCCAAGAAGGCAGGGTAGGAGGCTACACCTTC	CASSQEGRVGGYTF
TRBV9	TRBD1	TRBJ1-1	TGTGCCAGCAGCGTAGTGGGGACAGGGAGCACTGAAGCTTTCTTT	CASSVVGTGSTEAFF
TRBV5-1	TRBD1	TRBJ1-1	TGCGCCAGCAGCGGACCCACTGGGACAGCCAAGAACACTGAAGCTTTCTTT	CASSGPTGTAKNTEAFF
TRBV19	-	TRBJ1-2	TGTGCCAGTAGTCCCCCCGTCGGGGGGGAAAAAGGAGGCGGCTACACCTTC	CASSPPVGGEKGGGYTF
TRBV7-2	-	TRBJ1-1	TGTGCCAGCAGCTTGGGGGGGTCAGCTGAAGCTTTCTTT	CASSLGGSAEAFF
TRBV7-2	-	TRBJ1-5	TGTGCCAGCAGCTTGGTGATAGGGATGGATCAGCCCCAGCATTTT	CASSLVIGMDQPQHF
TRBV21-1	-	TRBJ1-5	TGTGCCAGCAGCAAAGCCGCAGGGGGTTTGATTCTGCCCCAGCATTTT	CASSKAAGGLILPQHF
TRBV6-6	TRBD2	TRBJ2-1	TGTGCCAGCAGCCCGGGACTAGCGGGGATAAATGAGCAGTTCTTC	CASSPGLAGINEQFF
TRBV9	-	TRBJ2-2	TGTGCCAGCAGCCCCAGGGAGTCGAACACCGGGGAGCTGTTTTTT	CASSPRESNTGELFF
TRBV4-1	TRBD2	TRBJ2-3	TGCGCCAGCAGCCTCGGGACTAGCGACACAGATACGCAGTATTTT	CASSLGTSDTDTQYF
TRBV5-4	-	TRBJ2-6	TGTGCCAGCAGCTTCTATCAAAGCTCTGGGGCCAACGTCCTGACTTTC	CASSFYQSSGANVLTF
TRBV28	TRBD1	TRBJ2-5	TGTGCCAGCAGCCCACGGACAGGGCCGCAACAGCGGTACTTC	CASSPRTGPQQRYF
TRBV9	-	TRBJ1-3	TGTGCCAGCAGCGTAGATCAGGGTTCTGGAAACACCATATATTTT	CASSVDQGSGNTIYF
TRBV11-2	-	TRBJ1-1	TGTGCCAGCAATCATGGGGGACGGCTAAACACTGAAGCTTTCTTT	CASNHGGRLNTEAFF
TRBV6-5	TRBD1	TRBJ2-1	TGTGCCAGCAGGAGACAGGGACCCGCCCTAAGACAGTTCTTC	CASRRQGPALRQFF
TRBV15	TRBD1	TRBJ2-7	TGTGCCACCAGCAGAGATACGACAGGGGGCGAGCAGTACTTC	CATSRDTTGGEQYF
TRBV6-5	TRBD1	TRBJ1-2	TGTGCCAGCAGTCCTCGACAGGGGACCTATGGCTACACCTTC	CASSPRQGTYGYTF
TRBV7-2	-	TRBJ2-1	TGTGCCAGCAGGACCCAGGGAGTCTCCTACAATGAGCAGTTCTTC	CASRTQGVSYNEQFF
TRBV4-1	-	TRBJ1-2	TGCGCCAGCAGGCTCGCAGTTCGATCTAACTATGGCTACACCTTC	CASRLAVRSNYGYTF